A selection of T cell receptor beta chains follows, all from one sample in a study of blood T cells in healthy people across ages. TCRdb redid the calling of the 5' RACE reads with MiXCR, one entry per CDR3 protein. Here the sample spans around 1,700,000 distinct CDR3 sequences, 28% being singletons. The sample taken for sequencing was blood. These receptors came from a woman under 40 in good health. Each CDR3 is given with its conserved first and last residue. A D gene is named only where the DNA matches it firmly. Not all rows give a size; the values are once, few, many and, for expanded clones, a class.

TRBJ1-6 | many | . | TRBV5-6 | CASSLAGSSYNSPLHF | TGTGCCAGCAGCCTCGCAGGGAGCTCCTATAATTCACCCCTCCACTTT
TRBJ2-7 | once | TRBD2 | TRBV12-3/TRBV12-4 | CASSPQSGLAREYNEQYF | TGTGCCAGCAGTCCACAATCCGGACTAGCGAGGGAGTACAATGAGCAGTACTTC
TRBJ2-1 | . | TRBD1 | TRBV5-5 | CASSREQGSSYNEQFF | TGTGCCAGCAGCAGGGAACAGGGGTCCTCCTACAATGAGCAGTTCTTC
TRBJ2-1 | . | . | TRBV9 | CANSPRPGQRNEQFF | TGTGCCAACAGCCCCCGACCAGGACAGCGCAATGAGCAGTTCTTC
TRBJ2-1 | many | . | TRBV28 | CASSEDAGRRLSSYNEQFF | TGTGCCAGCAGTGAGGACGCAGGACGTCGGCTTAGCTCCTACAATGAGCAGTTCTTC
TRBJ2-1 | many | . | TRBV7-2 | CASSLDDREVNNEQFF | TGTGCCAGCAGCTTAGATGACAGGGAGGTCAACAATGAGCAGTTCTTC
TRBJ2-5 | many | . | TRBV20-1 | CSGRRDLSETQYF | TGCAGTGGGCGGCGGGACCTTTCAGAGACCCAGTACTTC
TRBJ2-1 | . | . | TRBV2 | CASKPGRPRNEQFF | TGTGCCAGCAAGCCGGGCCGCCCACGCAATGAGCAGTTCTTC
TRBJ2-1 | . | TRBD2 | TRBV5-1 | CASKVSGGPGNEQFF | TGCGCCAGCAAAGTTAGCGGGGGGCCGGGTAATGAGCAGTTCTTC
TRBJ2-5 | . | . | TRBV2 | CASSEVETRRETQYF | TGTGCCAGCAGTGAAGTAGAGACAAGGAGAGAGACCCAGTACTTC
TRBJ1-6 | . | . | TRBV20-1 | CSARTRVANSPPHF | TGCAGTGCTAGAACAAGGGTTGCCAATTCACCCCCCCACTTT